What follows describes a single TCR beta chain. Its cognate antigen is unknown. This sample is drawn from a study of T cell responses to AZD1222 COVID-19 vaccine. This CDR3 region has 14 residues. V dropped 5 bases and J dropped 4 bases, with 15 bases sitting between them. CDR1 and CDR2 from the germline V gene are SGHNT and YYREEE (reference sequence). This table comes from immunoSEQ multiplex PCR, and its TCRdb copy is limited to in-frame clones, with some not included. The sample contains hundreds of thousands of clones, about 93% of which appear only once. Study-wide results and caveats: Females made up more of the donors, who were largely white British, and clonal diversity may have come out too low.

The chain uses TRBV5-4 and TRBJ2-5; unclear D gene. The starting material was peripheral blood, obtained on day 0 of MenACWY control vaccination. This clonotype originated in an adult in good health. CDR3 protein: CASRRDAHGETQYF. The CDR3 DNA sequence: TGTGCCAGCAGACGAGACGCCCACGGAGAGACCCAGTACTTC.